Shown below are 17 T cell receptor beta chains from a single sample sequenced in a study of technical replicates of blood from a handful of donors. The protocol was immunoSEQ multiplex PCR, while the TCRdb copy is restricted to in-frame clones and leaves out a portion. The sample lists some 14,000 clones; over 70% were seen once. The sample taken for sequencing was PBMCs. The receptors were gathered from a human donor in good health.

The chain recombines TRBV28 with TRBJ2-7, with TRBD1 identical over 7 bases. CDR3 length: 15 residues. V was pared by 5 bases and J by 1 base, with 8 bases of the junction left unmatched. CDR1 is MDHEN and CDR2 is SYDVKM in the germline V gene. The CDR3 region is CASSGWGTESYEQYF. CDR3 DNA: TGTGCCAGCAGTGGGTGGGGGACAGAATCCTACGAGCAGTACTTC. Drawing the rest from reference TRBV28 and TRBJ2-7, the complete variable domain is DVKVTQSSRYLVKRTGEKVFLECVQDMDHENMFWYRQDPGLGLRLIYFSYDVKMKEKGDIPEGYSVSREKKERFSLILESASTNQTSMYLCASSGWGTESYEQYFGPGTRLTVT.

This chain joins TRBV7-9 and TRBJ1-4; no reliable D call. CDR3 length: 17 residues. V was trimmed by 5 bases and J by 0 bases, leaving 16 bases between them. CDR1 and CDR2 (germline): SEHNR, FQNEAQ (reference sequence). The CDR3 region is CASSPSPVLPTNEKLFF. The DNA for the CDR3 is TGTGCCAGCAGCCCCTCCCCGGTCCTTCCAACTAATGAAAAACTGTTTTTT.

This rearrangement joins TRBV7-9 to TRBJ2-5; the match to TRBD1 covers 7 bases. The CDR3 covers 14 residues. Per germline, CDR1 SEHNR and CDR2 FQNEAQ (reference sequence). The V and J ends lost 5 bases and 8 bases, in that order; junction bases with no gene match: 11. The DNA of the CDR3 is TGTGCCAGCAGCCCCCCGGGGACAGCGGATACCCAGTACTTC. Amino acids: CASSPPGTADTQYF.

The V and J genes are TRBV2 and TRBJ2-2; possibly TRBD1 for D (5 bases). The CDR3 length is 15 residues. Germline-derived CDR1 and CDR2 are SNHLY and FYNNEI. Trimming removed 3 bases from V and 4 bases from J, with 12 bases in between. CDR3 region: CASSDWAGSTGELFF. As DNA, the CDR3 is TGTGCCAGCAGTGATTGGGCAGGGTCCACCGGGGAGCTGTTTTTT.

A remark on this clone: Germline is not matched at one junction end, which may reflect a read error. The chain carries TRBV11-2 and TRBJ1-3; no definite D call. The length of the CDR3 is 12 residues. CDR1 and CDR2 from the germline V gene are SGHAT and FQNNGV. The CDR3, as DNA: TGTGCCAGCAGCTTAGACTCGGCTCGGCGGGATTTT. This gives the protein CASSLDSARRDF.

The rearrangement uses TRBV27 and TRBJ1-2; D remains ambiguous. Trimming removed 0 bases at V and 6 bases at J, with 11 bases between. The CDR3 sequence is 14 residues long. Germline-derived CDR1 and CDR2 are MNHEY and SMNVEV (reference sequence). The CDR3 DNA follows: TGTGCCAGCAGTTTATCGGGCAGAGCCCATGGCTACACCTTC. This encodes CASSLSGRAHGYTF.

The genes are TRBV5-1 and TRBJ2-7, with a possible D match to TRBD2 (6 bases). This CDR3 comprises 14 residues. The V end was cut by 0 bases, the J end by 4 bases, with 11 bases between. From germline, CDR1 is SGHRS and CDR2 YFSETQ. CDR3 DNA: TGCGCCAGCAGCTTGGACGGGAGTTTGTACGAGCAGTACTTC. This codes for CASSLDGSLYEQYF.

The CDR3 nucleotides read TGTGCCAGCACCCTATCAGGGGTGAACCAAGAGACCCAGTACTTC. Residues: CASTLSGVNQETQYF. J is TRBJ2-5 and V is TRBV6-6; TRBD1 is a possible D gene (6 bases). The CDR3 is 15 residues long. Germline CDR1 and CDR2: MNHNY and SVGAGI (reference sequence). The ends were cut back, 7 bases at V and 0 bases at J, with 15 bases in the middle.

The gene calls are TRBV6-5 and TRBJ2-7; 10 bases are a match to TRBD2. The CDR3 extends over 16 amino acids. After removal of 3 bases from V and 2 bases from J, the junction contained 7 bases not matched to a gene. CDR1 and CDR2 (germline): MNHEY, SVGAGI. The CDR3 reads CASSYLASGRAYEQYF. DNA for the CDR3: TGTGCCAGCAGTTATTTAGCGAGCGGGAGGGCCTACGAGCAGTACTTC.

This chain joins TRBV19 and TRBJ1-1, with 9 nucleotides matching TRBD1. The CDR3 sequence is 16 residues long. Germline V gene sequence: CDR1 LNHDA, CDR2 SQIVND (reference sequence). V dropped 3 bases and J dropped 3; count of bases not matched to a gene: 8. This CDR3 reads CASSISATGGDTEAFF. In DNA form, the CDR3 reads TGTGCCAGTAGTATCTCGGCGACAGGGGGTGACACTGAAGCTTTCTTT.

The rearrangement links TRBV10-1 to TRBJ2-1; TRBD2 is a possible D gene (5 bases). Per the germline V gene, CDR1 is WNHNN and CDR2 is SYGVQD (reference sequence). The ends were cut back, 6 bases at V and 6 bases at J, with 12 bases in the middle. CDR3 length: 13 amino acids. Written as DNA, the CDR3 is TGCGCCAGCAGCATGGCGGGCGGCAATGAGCAGTTCTTC. Translated, it gives CASSMAGGNEQFF.

The V and J genes are TRBV9 and TRBJ2-2; 8 positions agree with TRBD1. CDR1 is SGDLS, CDR2 YYNGEE, per germline. The CDR3 covers 15 residues. V lost 2 bases and J lost 5; bases outside the gene matches: 5. The CDR3 spells CASSVFQGATGELFF. CDR3 nucleotides: TGTGCCAGCAGCGTTTTTCAGGGGGCGACCGGGGAGCTGTTTTTT.

J is TRBJ2-7 and V is TRBV27, with D possibly TRBD2 on 6 matching bases. CDR3 length: 13 amino acids. V lost 3 bases and J 2 bases, leaving 8 bases between the germline ends. CDR1 is MNHEY and CDR2 is SMNVEV in the germline V gene (reference sequence). CDR3 sequence (DNA): TGTGCCAGCAGTTTCCTAGCGACCTACGAGCAGTACTTC. This encodes CASSFLATYEQYF.

V is TRBV4-1 and J is TRBJ1-1; maybe TRBD1 (6 bases). Trimming removed 1 base at V and 1 base at J, with 25 bases between. The V gene's germline CDR1 is MGHRA and CDR2 YSYEKL. This CDR3 has 20 residues. The CDR3 reads CASSQVHLIQGGRWNTEAFF. CDR3 coding DNA: TGCGCCAGCAGCCAAGTCCACTTAATACAGGGAGGGAGGTGGAACACTGAAGCTTTCTTT.

The V and J genes are TRBV27 and TRBJ2-7; TRBD1 is a possible D gene (6 bases). V was clipped by 7 bases and J by 11 bases, with 24 bases between them. The CDR3 totals 14 residues. Germline loops: CDR1 MNHEY, CDR2 SMNVEV (reference sequence). DNA of the CDR3: TGTGCCAGCACTTCGACAGGTCCCCCGCAGGTTGAGTACTTC. Translated: CASTSTGPPQVEYF.

As DNA, the CDR3 is TGTGCCAGCTCACCACCGGGGGCGGATTGGAACACTGAAGCTTTCTTT. It translates to CASSPPGADWNTEAFF. The rearrangement joins TRBV18 to TRBJ1-1; D perhaps matches TRBD1 (6 bases). CDR3 length equals 16 residues. Trimming took 0 bases from V and 1 from J, leaving 12 bases between them. Germline V lookup: CDR1 KGHSH, CDR2 LQKENI.

The V call is TRBV19, the J call TRBJ2-1, with D hard to call. This CDR3 is 13 amino acids long. From germline, CDR1 is LNHDA and CDR2 SQIVND (reference sequence). The V gene lost 6 bases and the J gene lost 3 bases, with 9 bases spanning the gap. CDR3 loop: CASRKNNYNEQFF. The DNA of the CDR3 is TGTGCCAGTAGAAAGAACAACTACAATGAGCAGTTCTTC. Full variable domain (remainder filled in from reference TRBV19 and TRBJ2-1): DGGITQSPKYLFRKEGQNVTLSCEQNLNHDAMYWYRQDPGQGLRLIYYSQIVNDFQKGDIAEGYSVSREKKESFPLTVTSAQKNPTAFYLCASRKNNYNEQFFGPGTRLTVL.